This T cell receptor beta chain was identified in a study of OX40 agonist ivuxolimab in advanced cancers. Study context: Participants averaged about 60 years of age (range about 23 to 80) and were around 85% male.

With 4 bases removed from V and 6 bases from J, the gap between germline ends came to 12 bases. From germline, CDR1 is SGHTA and CDR2 FQGNSA. The CDR3 is 13 residues long. TCRdb keeps only in-frame clones here, not all; method: immunoSEQ multiplex PCR. This sample has fewer than 140,000 clones, with about nine tenths found just once. This chain joins TRBV7-2 and TRBJ1-1, with D unclear. This receptor was identified in an adult with an advanced solid tumor such as melanoma, head and neck, liver or kidney cancer. The input for sequencing was CD4+ or CD8+ T cells sorted from blood, taken in a trial of the OX40 agonist ivuxolimab. The CDR3 loop is CASSSQKAAEAFF. As DNA, the CDR3 is TGTGCCAGCAGCTCTCAAAAGGCCGCTGAAGCTTTCTTT. The whole variable domain, remainder taken from reference TRBV7-2 and TRBJ1-1, is GAGVSQSPSNKVTEKGKDVELRCDPISGHTALYWYRQSLGQGLEFLIYFQGNSAPDKSGLPSDRFSAERTGGSVSTLTIQRTQQEDSAVYLCASSSQKAAEAFFGQGTRLTVV.